What follows is one T cell receptor beta chain and its context. The CDR3 totals 13 residues. CDR1 is LGHDT and CDR2 is YNNKEL in the germline V gene (reference sequence). In the source study's methods: Estimates of nucleated cell counts were drawn from the amplification of reference gene primers. Produced via immunoSEQ multiplex PCR; TCRdb's table is partial and in-frame only. The V and J calls and clone size come from that table; D and trimming were worked out from the DNA. The data hold about 200,000 clones, with 83% observed a single time. The source of the sample is a study of blood T cell repertoires in COVID-19. Study-level background: The United States, Italy and Spain supplied acute and convalescent COVID-19 samples. T cells, B-cell-depleted T cells, or PBMCs provided the cDNA or gDNA that served as material.

The sequence came from a woman in her forties with active or convalescent COVID-19. The sequenced sample consisted of peripheral blood. This chain connects TRBV3-1 (or the pseudogene TRBV3-2) to TRBJ1-2, with D perhaps TRBD1 (6 bases). The J call is in doubt because the DNA end fits TRBJ2-5 better. CDR3 loop: CASSQPGAPHQYF. Here the CDR3 DNA reads TGTGCCAGCAGCCAGCCAGGGGCCCCCCACCAGTACTTC.